This T cell receptor (beta chain) was obtained from a study of PD-1 and CTLA-4 blockade in melanoma. Method: immunoSEQ multiplex PCR; TCRdb's copy keeps in-frame clones and lacks some. Found here are 15,000 to 20,000 clones, around 72% of them singletons; the top ten hold 16%. Trimming stripped 0 bases from V and 4 bases from J, with 10 bases between. The germline CDR1 and CDR2 sequences are SGDLS and YYNGEE. The length of the CDR3 is 14 residues. The chain is built from TRBV9 and TRBJ1-2; D perhaps matches TRBD1 (5 bases). This material consisted of CD8+ T cells from peripheral blood, taken before anti-PD-1 treatment. This TCR derives from a human donor with melanoma. The CDR3 loop reads CASSVGRESYGYTF. DNA for the CDR3: TGTGCCAGCAGCGTAGGCAGGGAAAGCTATGGCTACACCTTC.